A single T cell receptor beta chain is shown here with its context. Measured with immunoSEQ multiplex PCR; TCRdb has only the in-frame clones, and not every one. This sample has more than 150,000 clones; over 80% occur once, and the top ten carry about 1.5%. These data come from a study of control samples from healthy donors and cancer patients. The V gene end was trimmed by 6 bases and the J gene end by 6 bases; junction bases not matched to a gene: 6. The CDR3 loop spans 15 amino acids. CDR1 MNHEY and CDR2 SVGAGI come from the germline V gene. The TCR was taken from a man aged 18 to 29 in good health. V is TRBV6-5 and J is TRBJ2-1; TRBD1 aligns across 12 bases. Sample: blood. CDR3 region: CASSTRDRGLNEQFF. CDR3 DNA sequence: TGTGCCAGCAGCACCCGGGACAGGGGGCTCAATGAGCAGTTCTTC.